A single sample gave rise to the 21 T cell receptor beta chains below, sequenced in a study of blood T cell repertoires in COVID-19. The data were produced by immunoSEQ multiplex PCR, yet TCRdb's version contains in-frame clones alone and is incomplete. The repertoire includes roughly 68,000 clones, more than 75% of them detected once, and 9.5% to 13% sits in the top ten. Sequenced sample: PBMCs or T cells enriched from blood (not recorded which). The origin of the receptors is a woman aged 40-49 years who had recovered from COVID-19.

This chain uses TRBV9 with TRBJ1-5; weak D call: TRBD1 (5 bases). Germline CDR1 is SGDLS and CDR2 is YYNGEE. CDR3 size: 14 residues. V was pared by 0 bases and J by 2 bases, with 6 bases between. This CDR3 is CASSVGGGNQPQHF. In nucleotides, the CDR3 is TGTGCCAGCAGCGTAGGGGGCGGCAATCAGCCCCAGCATTTT.

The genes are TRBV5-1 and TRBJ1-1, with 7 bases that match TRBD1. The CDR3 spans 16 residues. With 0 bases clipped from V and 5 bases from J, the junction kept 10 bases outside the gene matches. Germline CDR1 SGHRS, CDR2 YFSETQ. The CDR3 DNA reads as TGCGCCAGCAGCTTGGGTCAGGGGGAAAAAAGGACTGAAGCTTTCTTT. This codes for CASSLGQGEKRTEAFF.

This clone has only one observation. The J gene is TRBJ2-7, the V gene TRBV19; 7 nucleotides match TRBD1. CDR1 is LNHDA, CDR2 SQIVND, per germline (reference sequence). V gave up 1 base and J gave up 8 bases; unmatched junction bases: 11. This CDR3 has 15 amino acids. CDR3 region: CASSIAGRQGVQQYF. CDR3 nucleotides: TGTGCCAGTAGTATAGCGGGCCGACAGGGAGTTCAGCAGTACTTC.

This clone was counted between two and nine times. Here the CDR3 reads CASSYLFSSTDTQYF. CDR3 sequence (DNA): TGTGCCAGCAGTTACCTTTTTTCTAGCACAGATACGCAGTATTTT. The J gene is TRBJ2-3, the V gene TRBV6-2 or TRBV6-3; no clear D gene. Per germline, CDR1 MNHEY and CDR2 SVGEGT. The CDR3 is 15 residues long. V was shortened by 2 bases and J by 0 bases, with 9 bases between the two germline ends.

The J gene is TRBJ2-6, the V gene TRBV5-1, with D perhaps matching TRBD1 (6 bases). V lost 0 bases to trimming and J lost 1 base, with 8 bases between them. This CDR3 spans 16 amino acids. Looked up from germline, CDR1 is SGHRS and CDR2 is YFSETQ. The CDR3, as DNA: TGCGCCAGCAGCTTGGCAGGGGCGTCTGGGGCCAACGTCCTGACTTTC. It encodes CASSLAGASGANVLTF.

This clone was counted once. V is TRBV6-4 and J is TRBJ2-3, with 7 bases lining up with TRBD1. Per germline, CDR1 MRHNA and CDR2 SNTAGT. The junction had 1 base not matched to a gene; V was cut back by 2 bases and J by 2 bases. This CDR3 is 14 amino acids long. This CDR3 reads CASSDTGDTDTQYF. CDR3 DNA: TGTGCCAGCAGTGACACAGGGGACACAGATACGCAGTATTTT.

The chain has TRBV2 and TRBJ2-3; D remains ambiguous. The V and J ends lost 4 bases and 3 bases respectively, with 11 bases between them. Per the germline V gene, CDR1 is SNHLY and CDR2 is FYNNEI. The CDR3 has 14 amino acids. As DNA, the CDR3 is TGTGCCAGCAGTGGTGGGCAGCAAACAGATACGCAGTATTTT. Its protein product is CASSGGQQTDTQYF. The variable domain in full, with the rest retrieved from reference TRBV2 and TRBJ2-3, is EPEVTQTPSHQVTQMGQEVILRCVPISNHLYFYWYRQILGQKVEFLVSFYNNEISEKSEIFDDQFSVERPDGSNFTLKIRSTKLEDSAMYFCASSGGQQTDTQYFGPGTRLTVL.

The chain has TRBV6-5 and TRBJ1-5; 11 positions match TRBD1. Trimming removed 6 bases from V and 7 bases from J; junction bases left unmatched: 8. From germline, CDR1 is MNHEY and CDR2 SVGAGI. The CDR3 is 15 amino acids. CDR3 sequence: CASRRTGGERQPQHF. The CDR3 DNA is TGTGCCAGCAGGAGGACAGGGGGCGAGCGGCAGCCCCAGCATTTT.

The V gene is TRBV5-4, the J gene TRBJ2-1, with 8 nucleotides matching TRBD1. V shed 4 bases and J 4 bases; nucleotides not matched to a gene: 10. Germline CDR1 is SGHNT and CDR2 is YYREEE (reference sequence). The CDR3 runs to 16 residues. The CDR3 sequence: CASSAVGTGNYNEQFF. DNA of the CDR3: TGTGCCAGCAGCGCAGTAGGGACAGGAAATTACAATGAGCAGTTCTTC.

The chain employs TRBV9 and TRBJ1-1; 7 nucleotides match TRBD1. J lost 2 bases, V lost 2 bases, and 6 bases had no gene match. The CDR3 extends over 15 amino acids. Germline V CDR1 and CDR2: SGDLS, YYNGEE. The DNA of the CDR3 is TGTGCCAGCAGCGTGGATGGACAGGCTAACACTGAAGCTTTCTTT. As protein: CASSVDGQANTEAFF.

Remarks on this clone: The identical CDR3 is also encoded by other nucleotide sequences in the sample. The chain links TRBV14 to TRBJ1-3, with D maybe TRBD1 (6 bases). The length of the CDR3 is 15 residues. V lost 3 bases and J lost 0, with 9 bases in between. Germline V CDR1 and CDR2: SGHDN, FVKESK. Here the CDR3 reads CASSHRGSSGNTIYF. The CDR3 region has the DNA TGTGCCAGCAGCCACAGGGGATCCTCTGGAAACACCATATATTTT.

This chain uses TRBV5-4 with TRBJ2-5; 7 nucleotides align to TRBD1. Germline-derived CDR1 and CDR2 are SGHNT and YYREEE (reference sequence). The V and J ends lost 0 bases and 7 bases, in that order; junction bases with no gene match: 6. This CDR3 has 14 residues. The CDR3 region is CASSLEGAQMTQYF. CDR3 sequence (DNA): TGTGCCAGCAGCTTGGAGGGGGCGCAGATGACCCAGTACTTC. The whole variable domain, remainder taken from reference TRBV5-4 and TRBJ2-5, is ETGVTQSPTHLIKTRGQQVTLRCSSQSGHNTVSWYQQALGQGPQFIFQYYREEENGRGNFPPRFSGLQFPNYSSELNVNALELDDSALYLCASSLEGAQMTQYFGPGTRLLVL.

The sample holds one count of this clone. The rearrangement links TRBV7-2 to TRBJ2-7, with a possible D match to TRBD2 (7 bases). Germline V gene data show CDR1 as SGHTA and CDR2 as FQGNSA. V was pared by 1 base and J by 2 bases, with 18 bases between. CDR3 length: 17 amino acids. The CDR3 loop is CASSLVSGAGTPYEQYF. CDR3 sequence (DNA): TGTGCCAGCAGCTTAGTAAGTGGAGCGGGGACACCCTACGAGCAGTACTTC.

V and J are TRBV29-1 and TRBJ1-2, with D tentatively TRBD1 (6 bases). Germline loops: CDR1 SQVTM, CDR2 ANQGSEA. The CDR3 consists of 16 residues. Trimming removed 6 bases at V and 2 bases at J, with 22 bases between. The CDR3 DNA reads TGCAGCGTCCAGAACAGGGCCGGTCGGCTAAACTATGGCTACACCTTC. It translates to CSVQNRAGRLNYGYTF.

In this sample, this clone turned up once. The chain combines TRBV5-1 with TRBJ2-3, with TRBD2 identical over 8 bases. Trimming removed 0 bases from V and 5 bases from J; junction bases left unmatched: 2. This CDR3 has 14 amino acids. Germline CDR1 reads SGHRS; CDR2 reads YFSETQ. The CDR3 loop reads CASSLGGRIDTQYF. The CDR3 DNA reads TGCGCCAGCAGCTTGGGCGGGAGGATAGATACGCAGTATTTT.

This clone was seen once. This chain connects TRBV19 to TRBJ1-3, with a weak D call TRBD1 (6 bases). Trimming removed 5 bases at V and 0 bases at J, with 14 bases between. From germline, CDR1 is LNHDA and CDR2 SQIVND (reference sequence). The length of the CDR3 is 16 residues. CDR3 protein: CASSLLTGTSGNTIYF. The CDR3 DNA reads TGTGCCAGTAGTCTCCTGACAGGAACCTCTGGAAACACCATATATTTT.

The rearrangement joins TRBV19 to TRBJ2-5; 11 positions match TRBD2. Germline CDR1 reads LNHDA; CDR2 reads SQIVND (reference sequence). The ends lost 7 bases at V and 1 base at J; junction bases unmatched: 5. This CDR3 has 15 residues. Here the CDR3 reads CASTPSGGFQETQYF. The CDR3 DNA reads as TGTGCCAGTACCCCTAGCGGGGGGTTCCAAGAGACCCAGTACTTC. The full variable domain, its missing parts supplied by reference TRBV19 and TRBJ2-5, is DGGITQSPKYLFRKEGQNVTLSCEQNLNHDAMYWYRQDPGQGLRLIYYSQIVNDFQKGDIAEGYSVSREKKESFPLTVTSAQKNPTAFYLCASTPSGGFQETQYFGPGTRLLVL.

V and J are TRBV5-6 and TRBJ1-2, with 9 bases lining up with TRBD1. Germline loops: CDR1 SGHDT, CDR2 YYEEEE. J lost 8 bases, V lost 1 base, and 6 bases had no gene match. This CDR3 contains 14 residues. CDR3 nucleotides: TGTGCCAGCAGCTTGACAGGGGGCTTGGAAGGCTACACCTTC. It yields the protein CASSLTGGLEGYTF.

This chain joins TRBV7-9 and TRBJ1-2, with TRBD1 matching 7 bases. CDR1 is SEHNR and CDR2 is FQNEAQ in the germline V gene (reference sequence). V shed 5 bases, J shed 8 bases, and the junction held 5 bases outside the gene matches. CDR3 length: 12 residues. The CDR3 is CASSVDREGYTF. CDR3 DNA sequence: TGTGCCAGCAGCGTTGACAGGGAAGGCTACACCTTC. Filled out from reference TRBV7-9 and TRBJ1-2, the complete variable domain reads DTGVSQNPRHKITKRGQNVTFRCDPISEHNRLYWYRQTLGQGPEFLTYFQNEAQLEKSRLLSDRFSAERPKGSFSTLEIQRTEQGDSAMYLCASSVDREGYTFGSGTRLTVV.

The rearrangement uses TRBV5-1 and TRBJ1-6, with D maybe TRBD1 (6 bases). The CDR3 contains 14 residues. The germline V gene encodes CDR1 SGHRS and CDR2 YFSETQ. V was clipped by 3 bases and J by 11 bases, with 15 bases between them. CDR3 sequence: CASSWGGTGPPLHF. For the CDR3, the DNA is TGCGCCAGCAGCTGGGGGGGCACCGGTCCACCCCTCCACTTT. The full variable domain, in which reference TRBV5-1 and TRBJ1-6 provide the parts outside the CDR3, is KAGVTQTPRYLIKTRGQQVTLSCSPISGHRSVSWYQQTPGQGLQFLFEYFSETQRNKGNFPGRFSGRQFSNSRSEMNVSTLELGDSALYLCASSWGGTGPPLHFGNGTRLTVT.

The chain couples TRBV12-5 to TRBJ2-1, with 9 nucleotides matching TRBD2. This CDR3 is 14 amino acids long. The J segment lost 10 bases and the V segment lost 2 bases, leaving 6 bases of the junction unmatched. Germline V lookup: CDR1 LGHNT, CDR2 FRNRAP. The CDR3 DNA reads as TGTGCTAGTGGTTTGATCCTAGCGGGGTCGGAGCAGTTCTTC. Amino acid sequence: CASGLILAGSEQFF.